This T cell receptor (beta chain) derives from a study of T cell repertoires in cytomegalovirus infection. Across the study: Indicated by public TCR beta signatures were CMV infection and matching HLA type.

TCRdb analysed the reads with MiXCR anew, one entry per CDR3 protein. The sample carries around 70,000 distinct CDR3 sequences, around 3.8% recorded once. A note on this clonotype: Its antigen is unknown.

Study findings and constraints: Summed frequency of public TCR beta families distinguished CMV carriers with the relevant HLA. The ex vivo response was dominated by HLA-C-restricted CMV-specific TCR beta clonotypes.

The sample consisted of PBMCs. The receptor comes from a human donor in good health (CMV status not recorded). Some clones in this sample may be carry-over from other donors' samples.

CDR3 DNA: TGTGCCAGCAGCGTAAAGGTCGGCTATGGCTACACCTTC. It encodes CASSVKVGYGYTF. The rearrangement uses TRBV7-2 and TRBJ1-2; D remains unclear. The CDR3 consists of 13 residues. V lost 5 bases to trimming and J lost 4 bases, with 11 bases between them. Germline CDR1 reads SGHTA; CDR2 reads FQGNSA.